This entry is about one TCR beta chain. MiXCR, applied by TCRdb to the RACE reads, yields one record per CDR3 protein. This sample has approximately 370,000 distinct CDR3 sequences, with approximately 5.8% found just once. The germline V gene encodes CDR1 ENHRY and CDR2 SYGVKD. This CDR3 contains 12 residues. Trimming cost V 4 bases and J 5 bases, with 7 bases left between them. This sample is part of a study of human T cells and chemical hapten exposure. Time point meaning: pre-sensitization, week 0. Stated treatment: therapeutic diphenylcyclopropenone sensitization with weekly scalp DPC. The chain joins TRBV10-3 to TRBJ2-3; unclear D gene. This clonotype was obtained from a woman aged 18-35 years with alopecia areata. Some clones in this sample may be carry-over from other donors' samples. Sample: whole blood, taken in connection with sensitization to the hapten diphenylcyclopropenone (DPC). CDR3 nucleotides: TGTGCCATCAGTGCGACTCTAGATACGCAGTATTTT. Translated: CAISATLDTQYF.